These 5 T cell receptor beta chains were all obtained from the same sample, sequenced in a study of T cell responses to AZD1222 COVID-19 vaccine. TCRdb's table, derived via immunoSEQ multiplex PCR, lists solely in-frame clones and lacks some. The table includes 80,000 to 100,000 clones, roughly 91% detected once. The sample here was peripheral blood, taken 28 days after the second AZD1222 dose. These receptors came from an adult who received the AZD1222 COVID-19 vaccine.

This clone was recorded only once. CDR3 amino acids: CASSFVGSNEQFF. As DNA, the CDR3 is TGCGCCAGCAGCTTCGTTGGGAGCAATGAGCAGTTCTTC. The chain is built from TRBV5-1 and TRBJ2-1; maybe TRBD2 (5 bases). V lost 2 bases and J lost 6, with 9 bases in between. The CDR3 length is 13 residues. Germline V gene sequence: CDR1 SGHRS, CDR2 YFSETQ.

This clone was recorded many times. The chain links TRBV4-1 to TRBJ1-2, with D maybe TRBD1 (6 bases). CDR1 is MGHRA, CDR2 YSYEKL, per germline. V lost 2 bases and J lost 4, with 8 bases in between. This CDR3 has 13 residues. The CDR3 region has the DNA TGCGCCAGCAGCCAAACGACAGGCTATGGCTACACCTTC. Protein: CASSQTTGYGYTF.

CDR3 nucleotide sequence: TGTGCCAGCAGCTACCACATCCAGAGTACCGGGGGGCCTGAAGCTTTCTTT. Amino acid sequence: CASSYHIQSTGGPEAFF. The chain uses TRBV13 and TRBJ1-1, with a possible D match to TRBD1 (6 bases). With 4 bases removed from V and 6 bases from J, the gap between germline ends came to 24 bases. Germline assignment: CDR1 PRHDT and CDR2 FYEKMQ (reference sequence). There are 17 residues in the CDR3. Full variable domain (rest looked up from reference TRBV13 and TRBJ1-1): AAGVIQSPRHLIKEKRETATLKCYPIPRHDTVYWYQQGPGQDPQFLISFYEKMQSDKGSIPDRFSAQQFSDYHSELNMSSLELGDSALYFCASSYHIQSTGGPEAFFGQGTRLTVV.

The rearrangement uses TRBV29-1 and TRBJ2-1; 10 bases are shared with TRBD1. Trimming took 5 bases from V and 4 from J; bases not matched to a gene: 5. Germline V lookup: CDR1 SQVTM, CDR2 ANQGSEA. The CDR3 is 14 amino acids. The CDR3 DNA is TGCAGCGTTCGGGACAGGGGCGAATACAATGAGCAGTTCTTC. Translating gives CSVRDRGEYNEQFF.

V gene TRBV4-2 combines with J gene TRBJ2-7; possibly TRBD1 or TRBD2 for D (5 bases each). The CDR3 is made up of 15 amino acids. Germline CDR1 and CDR2: LGHNA and YNFKEQ. V gave up 0 bases and J gave up 6 bases, with 15 bases separating them. CDR3 nucleotide sequence: TGTGCCAGCAGCCAAGATCAGGACACGGGATCCGAGCAGTACTTC. This gives the protein CASSQDQDTGSEQYF.